These 8 T cell receptor beta chains originate from one sample sequenced in a study of cytomegalovirus exposure and HLA in healthy donors (dated by TCRdb to about 2017). The library was made by the immunoSEQ multiplex PCR assay. Imported from immuneACCESS, the table was reduced by TCRdb to in-frame sequences with V and J called. These copies leave out some clones; in studies compared against another copy, an unresolved V gene accounts for under half, and the cause of the remainder is not known. The sample table shows roughly 150,000 clones, and 70% to 85% are seen once. Of the sample, roughly 27% is held by the ten largest clones. The sequencing sample was made of PBMCs. All receptors derive from a young man in good health and CMV-seropositive.

Regarding this clone: A junction end diverges from the germline sequence, so it may reflect a read error. This rearrangement joins TRBV7-8 to TRBJ2-7; 15 bases line up with TRBD2. CDR3 size: 14 residues. Germline CDR1 reads SGHVS; CDR2 reads FQNEAQ. CDR3 residues: CASSFAGGLAGGIF. In DNA, the CDR3 is TGTGCCAGCAGCTTTGCGGGGGGACTAGCGGGGGGCATCTTC.

The chain uses TRBV5-6 and TRBJ1-4; possibly TRBD1 for D (5 bases). Germline CDR1 reads SGHDT; CDR2 reads YYEEEE. The length of the CDR3 is 15 residues. Trimming shortened V by 0 bases and J by 3 bases, and 9 bases separated the two germline ends. The CDR3 spells CASSLERGPNEKLFF. The DNA for the CDR3 is TGTGCCAGCAGCTTGGAGCGGGGCCCTAATGAAAAACTGTTTTTT.

The chain recombines TRBV7-9 with TRBJ2-7; 8 bases fit TRBD2. V lost 2 bases and J lost 3; bases outside the gene matches: 6. Germline V gives CDR1 SEHNR, CDR2 FQNEAQ (reference sequence). The CDR3 extends over 15 amino acids. The CDR3 sequence: CASSLTRAGVYEQYF. CDR3 in DNA: TGTGCCAGCAGCTTAACCCGAGCGGGGGTCTACGAGCAGTACTTC.

This clone was picked up one time. The chain carries TRBV19 and TRBJ2-1; D may be TRBD2 (6 bases). This CDR3 has 13 residues. The germline V gene has CDR1 LNHDA and CDR2 SQIVND (reference sequence). Trimming shortened V by 4 bases and J by 8 bases, and 12 bases separated the two germline ends. The CDR3 region has the DNA TGTGCCAGTAGTACCGGGGGTGGGGATGAGCAGTTCTTC. It is translated as CASSTGGGDEQFF.

This chain joins TRBV9 and TRBJ2-1; 7 nucleotides agree with TRBD2. With 4 bases clipped from V and 4 bases from J, the junction kept 8 bases outside the gene matches. This CDR3 comprises 15 residues. Germline CDR1 reads SGDLS; CDR2 reads YYNGEE. The CDR3 loop is CASSPRGLTYNEQFF. The CDR3, as DNA: TGTGCCAGCAGCCCCCGGGGACTAACTTACAATGAGCAGTTCTTC.

The CDR3 DNA sequence: TGTGCCAGCAGCTTACCAGCGACCCGGAGCTATGGCTACACCTTC. Its protein is CASSLPATRSYGYTF. The chain couples TRBV5-4 to TRBJ1-2; no firm D call. This CDR3 contains 15 residues. Trimming pared 2 bases from V and 4 bases from J, leaving 15 bases between. CDR1 and CDR2 (germline): SGHNT, YYREEE (reference sequence).

This chain connects TRBV7-2 to TRBJ1-1; D not certain. The CDR3 totals 13 residues. Trimming shortened V by 1 base and J by 8 bases, and 11 bases separated the two germline ends. Germline V gene data show CDR1 as SGHTA and CDR2 as FQGNSA. DNA for the CDR3: TGTGCCAGCAGCTTAGAGGCGGTCGGAGAAGCTTTCTTT. As protein: CASSLEAVGEAFF.

The chain employs TRBV15 and TRBJ1-5, with unresolved D. Trimming shortened V by 5 bases and J by 0 bases, and 8 bases separated the two germline ends. Germline loops: CDR1 LNHNV, CDR2 YYDKDF (reference sequence). The CDR3 is made up of 14 amino acids. The CDR3 coding sequence is TGTGCCACCAGCTCCCGGGGTAGCAATCAGCCCCAGCATTTT. Translating it yields CATSSRGSNQPQHF.